The 4 T cell receptor beta chains reported below all come from one sample, sequenced in a study of blood T cells in healthy people across ages. Together with a sample-barcoded 5' primer, a J-beta primer mix was included in a second PCR lasting about 7 to 11 cycles. TCRdb used MiXCR to reprocess the 5' RACE reads, holding one entry per CDR3 protein. The sample lists some 800,000 distinct CDR3 sequences, roughly 25% seen once, with approximately 3.7% in the top ten. A further study also used this sample, focusing on T cells of mothers and their children.

Sequenced input: blood. These receptors were taken from a boy aged 5-17 years in good health.

The V call is TRBV20-1, the J call TRBJ2-7; TRBD1 aligns across 9 bases. V shed 5 bases, J shed 4 bases, and the junction held 6 bases outside the gene matches. Germline CDR1 DFQATT, CDR2 SNEGSKA (reference sequence). The CDR3 has 13 amino acids. The CDR3 DNA sequence: TGCAGTGCTCCGGGACAGGGACAGTACGAGCAGTACTTC. Encoded protein: CSAPGQGQYEQYF.

The gene calls are TRBV9 and TRBJ2-1; D is undetermined. With 4 bases removed from V and 6 bases from J, the gap between germline ends came to 14 bases. CDR3 length: 14 amino acids. In germline, CDR1 is SGDLS, CDR2 YYNGEE. This chain's CDR3 is CASSLGFGVNEQFF. DNA of the CDR3: TGTGCCAGCAGCCTTGGATTCGGTGTCAATGAGCAGTTCTTC.

This clonotype was seen at least ten times. The chain has TRBV4-3 and TRBJ2-1; TRBD1 aligns across 10 bases. The CDR3 runs to 19 residues. From germline, CDR1 is LGHNA and CDR2 YSLEER. V lost 1 base and J lost 3; bases outside the gene matches: 12. The CDR3 sequence: CASSQGRTVGTGVYNEQFF. CDR3 nucleotides: TGCGCCAGCAGCCAAGGGCGGACCGTCGGGACAGGGGTCTACAATGAGCAGTTCTTC.

In DNA, the CDR3 is TGTGCCAGCAGTGGCGAGGGACAGTTCAGCTCCTATAATTCACCCCTCCACTTT. Translation: CASSGEGQFSSYNSPLHF. This chain joins TRBV25-1 and TRBJ1-6, with 7 bases lining up with TRBD1. Germline V gene data show CDR1 as MGHDK and CDR2 as SYGVNS. V dropped 4 bases and J dropped 0; count of bases not matched to a gene: 9. The CDR3 totals 18 residues. The full variable domain, completed using reference TRBV25-1 and TRBJ1-6, is EADIYQTPRYLVIGTGKKITLECSQTMGHDKMYWYQQDPGMELHLIHYSYGVNSTEKGDLSSESTVSRIRTEHFPLTLESARPSHTSQYLCASSGEGQFSSYNSPLHFGNGTRLTVT.